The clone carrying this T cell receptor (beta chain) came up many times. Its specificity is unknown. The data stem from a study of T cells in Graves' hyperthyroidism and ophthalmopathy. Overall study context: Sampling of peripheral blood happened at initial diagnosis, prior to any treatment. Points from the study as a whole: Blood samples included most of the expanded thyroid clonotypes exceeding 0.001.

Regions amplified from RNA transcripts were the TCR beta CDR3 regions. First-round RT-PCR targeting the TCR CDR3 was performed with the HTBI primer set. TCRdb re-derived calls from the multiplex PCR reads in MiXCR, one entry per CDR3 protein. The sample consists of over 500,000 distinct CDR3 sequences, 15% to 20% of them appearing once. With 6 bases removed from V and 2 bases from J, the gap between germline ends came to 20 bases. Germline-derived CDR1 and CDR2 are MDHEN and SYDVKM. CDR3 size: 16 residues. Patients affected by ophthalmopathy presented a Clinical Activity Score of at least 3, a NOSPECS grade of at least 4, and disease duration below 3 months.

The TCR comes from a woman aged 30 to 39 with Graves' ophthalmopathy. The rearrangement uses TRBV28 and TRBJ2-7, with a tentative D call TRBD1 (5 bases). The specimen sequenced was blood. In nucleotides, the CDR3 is TGTGCCAGCAGCCTCCCCTGGCAGGGTGGAACCTACGAGCAGTACTTC. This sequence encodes CASSLPWQGGTYEQYF.